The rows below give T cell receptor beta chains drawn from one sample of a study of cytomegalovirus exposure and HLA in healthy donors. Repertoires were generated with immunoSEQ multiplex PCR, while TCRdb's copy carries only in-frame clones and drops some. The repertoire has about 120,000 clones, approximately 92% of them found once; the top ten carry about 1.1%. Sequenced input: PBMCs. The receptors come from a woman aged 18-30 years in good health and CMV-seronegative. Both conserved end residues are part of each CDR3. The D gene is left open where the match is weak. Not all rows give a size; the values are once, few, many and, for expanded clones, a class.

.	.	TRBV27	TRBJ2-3	TGTGCCAGCAGAGATTCGGGGAACACAGATACGCAGTATTTT	CASRDSGNTDTQYF
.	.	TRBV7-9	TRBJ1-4	TGTGCCAGCAGCTTTAGCAGCCTCAATGAAAAACTGTTTTTT	CASSFSSLNEKLFF
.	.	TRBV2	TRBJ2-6	TGTGCCAGCAGTGAAGGGGCCTCTGGGGCCAACGTCCTGACTTTC	CASSEGASGANVLTF
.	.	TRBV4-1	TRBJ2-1	TGCGCCAGCAGACCGGGGGTAAGCAATGAGCAGTTCTTC	CASRPGVSNEQFF
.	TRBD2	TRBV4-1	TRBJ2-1	TGCGCCAGCAGCCAAGAGATGATCAGCGGGGGGGGAGGTGAGCAGTTCTTC	CASSQEMISGGGGEQFF
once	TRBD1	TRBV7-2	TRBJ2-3	TGTGCCAGCAGCTTAGGGACAGGGGTTCGTACAGATACGCAGTATTTT	CASSLGTGVRTDTQYF
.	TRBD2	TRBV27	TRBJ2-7	TGTGCCAGCAGTACCCGGACTAGACTTTACGAGCAGTACTTC	CASSTRTRLYEQYF
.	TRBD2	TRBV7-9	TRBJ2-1	TGTGCCAGCAGCTTTAGCGGGCCTAATGAGCAGTTCTTC	CASSFSGPNEQFF
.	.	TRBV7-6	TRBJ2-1	TGTGCCAGCAGCCCGGTTAGGGGTAAATCCTACAATGAGCAGTTCTTC	CASSPVRGKSYNEQFF
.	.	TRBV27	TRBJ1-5	TGTGCCAGCAGCCCCGGTGCAGGGAGGAATCAGCCCCAGCATTTT	CASSPGAGRNQPQHF
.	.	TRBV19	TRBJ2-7	TGTGCCAGTAGTCTGAAGGGGCAGGGGATCTACGAGCAGTACTTC	CASSLKGQGIYEQYF
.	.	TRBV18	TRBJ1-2	TGTGCCAGCTTCGCCCGGGGGTTAAGCGACGGCTACACCTTC	CASFARGLSDGYTF
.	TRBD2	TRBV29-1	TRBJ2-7	TGCAGCGCCACGCGGGAGTCCTACGAGCAGTACTTC	CSATRESYEQYF
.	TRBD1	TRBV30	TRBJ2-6	TGTGCCTGGATGGGGCAGGGGGACGTCAATGGGGCCAACGTCCTGACTTTC	CAWMGQGDVNGANVLTF
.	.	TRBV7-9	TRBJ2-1	TGTGCCAGCAGATTCGTAGCGGAGTCCTACAATGAGCAGTTCTTC	CASRFVAESYNEQFF
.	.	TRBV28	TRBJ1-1	TGTGCCAGCACCCAAGGAGGTGGGCACACTGAAGCTTTCTTT	CASTQGGGHTEAFF
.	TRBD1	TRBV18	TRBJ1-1	TGTGCCAGCGCCGAGGGACAGGAGAACACTGAAGCTTTCTTT	CASAEGQENTEAFF
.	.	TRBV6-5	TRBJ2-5	TGTGCCAGCAGCCTGGGACAACCACAAGAGACCCAGTACTTC	CASSLGQPQETQYF
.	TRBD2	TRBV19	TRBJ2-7	TGTGCCAGTAGGGTAACCGGGACTAGCGGCTACGAGCAGTACTTC	CASRVTGTSGYEQYF
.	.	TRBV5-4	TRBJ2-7	TGTGCCAGCAGCTTGGACAGGAAACCCTACGAGCAGTACTTC	CASSLDRKPYEQYF
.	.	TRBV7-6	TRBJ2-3	TGTGCCAGCAGCTTTGGTCATGCGGCCCTAGATACGCAGTATTTT	CASSFGHAALDTQYF
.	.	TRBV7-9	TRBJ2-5	TGTGCCAGCAGCGCCCCCCGACGCGGAGAGACCCAGTACTTC	CASSAPRRGETQYF
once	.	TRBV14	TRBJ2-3	TGTGCCAGCAGCCAAGCGAGGGATCCGCAGTATTTT	CASSQARDPQYF
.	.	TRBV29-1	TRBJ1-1	TGCAGCGTTGAATTCGGTCCGAACACTGAAGCTTTCTTT	CSVEFGPNTEAFF
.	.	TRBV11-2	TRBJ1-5	TGTGCCAGCAGCTTTGGAGTTTATAGCAATCAGCCCCAGCATTTT	CASSFGVYSNQPQHF
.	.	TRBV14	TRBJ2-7	TGTGCCAGCAGCCAAGAAGATAGCGGACTGGGCCGCCCCTGGCTGAAACCCTTCACCTACGAGCAGTACTTC	CASSQEDSGLGRPWLKPFTYEQYF
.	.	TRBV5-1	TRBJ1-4	TGCGCCAGCAGCTTGGTCCAGGAGGGGGAAAAACTGTTTTTT	CASSLVQEGEKLFF
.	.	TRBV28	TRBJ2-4	TGTGCCAGCGGATTGCGTCTGGGACTCATTCAGTACTTC	CASGLRLGLIQYF
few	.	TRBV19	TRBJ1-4	TGTGCCAGTAGTAACCGCGGGGTTGGAGAAAAACTGTTTTTT	CASSNRGVGEKLFF
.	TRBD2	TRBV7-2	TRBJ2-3	TGTGCCAGCAGCTTATATGTGAGCGGGAGGGGAGATACGCAGTATTTT	CASSLYVSGRGDTQYF
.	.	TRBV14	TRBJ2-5	TGTGCCAGCAGCCAAGGGAGTCCCTATGTGGAGACCCAGTACTTC	CASSQGSPYVETQYF
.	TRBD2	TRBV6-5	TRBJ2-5	TGTGCCAGCAGTTACTCCGCTAGCGGGAGTTCGGAGACCCAGTACTTC	CASSYSASGSSETQYF
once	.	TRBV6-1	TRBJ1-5	TGTGCCAGCAGGGGGGGACGGCATCAGCCCCAGCATTTT	CASRGGRHQPQHF